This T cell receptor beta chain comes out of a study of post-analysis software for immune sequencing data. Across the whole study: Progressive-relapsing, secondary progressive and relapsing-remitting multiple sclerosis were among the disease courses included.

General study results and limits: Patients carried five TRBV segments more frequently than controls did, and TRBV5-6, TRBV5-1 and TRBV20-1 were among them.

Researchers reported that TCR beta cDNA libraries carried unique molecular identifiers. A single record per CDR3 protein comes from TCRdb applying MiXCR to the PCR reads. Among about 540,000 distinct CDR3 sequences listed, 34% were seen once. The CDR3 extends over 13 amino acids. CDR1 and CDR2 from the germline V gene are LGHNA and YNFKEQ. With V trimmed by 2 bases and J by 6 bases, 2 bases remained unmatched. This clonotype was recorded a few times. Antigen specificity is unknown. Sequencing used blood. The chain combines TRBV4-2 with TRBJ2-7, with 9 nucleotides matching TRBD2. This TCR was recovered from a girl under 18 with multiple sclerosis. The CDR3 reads CASSQPTSGEQYF. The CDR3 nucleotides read TGTGCCAGCAGCCAACCGACTAGCGGCGAGCAGTACTTC.